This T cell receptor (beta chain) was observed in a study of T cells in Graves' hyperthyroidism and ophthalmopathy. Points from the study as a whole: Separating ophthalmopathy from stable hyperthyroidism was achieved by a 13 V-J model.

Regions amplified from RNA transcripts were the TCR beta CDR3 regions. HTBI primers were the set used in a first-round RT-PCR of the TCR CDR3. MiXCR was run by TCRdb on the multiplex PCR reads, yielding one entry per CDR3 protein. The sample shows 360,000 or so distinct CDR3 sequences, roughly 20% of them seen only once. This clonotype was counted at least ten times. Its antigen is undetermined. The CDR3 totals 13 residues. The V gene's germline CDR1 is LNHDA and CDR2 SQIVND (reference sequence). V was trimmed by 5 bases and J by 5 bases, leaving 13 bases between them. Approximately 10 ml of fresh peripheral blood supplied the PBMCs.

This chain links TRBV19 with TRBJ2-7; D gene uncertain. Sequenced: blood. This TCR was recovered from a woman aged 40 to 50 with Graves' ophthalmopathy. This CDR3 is CASSAGPPNEQYF. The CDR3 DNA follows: TGTGCCAGTAGTGCAGGCCCCCCCAACGAGCAGTACTTC.